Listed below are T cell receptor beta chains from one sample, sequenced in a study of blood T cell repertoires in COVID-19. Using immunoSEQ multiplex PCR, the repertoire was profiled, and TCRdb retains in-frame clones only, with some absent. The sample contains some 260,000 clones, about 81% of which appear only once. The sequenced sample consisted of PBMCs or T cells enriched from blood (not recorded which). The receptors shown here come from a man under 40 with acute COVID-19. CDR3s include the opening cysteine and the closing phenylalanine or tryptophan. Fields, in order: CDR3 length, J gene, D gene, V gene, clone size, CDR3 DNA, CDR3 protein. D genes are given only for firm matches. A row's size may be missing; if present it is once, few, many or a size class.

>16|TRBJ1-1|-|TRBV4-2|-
TGTGCCAGCAGCCCAGAAGGGGGTCAGATCAACACTGAAGCTTTCTTT
CASSPEGGQINTEAFF
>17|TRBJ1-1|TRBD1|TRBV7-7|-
TGTGCTAGCAGCTTAGCGCGACAGGGGGCGCGGGACACTGAAGCTTTCTTT
CASSLARQGARDTEAFF
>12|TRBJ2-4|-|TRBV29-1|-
TGCAGCGTTGAACGCGGGGCGGACATTCAGTACTTC
CSVERGADIQYF
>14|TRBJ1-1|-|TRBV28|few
TGTGCCAGCAGTTTGGGGGCAGGGCCCACTGAAGCTTTCTTT
CASSLGAGPTEAFF
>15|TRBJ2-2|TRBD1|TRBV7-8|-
TGTGCCAGCAGCCCCGGCACAGGGGTATCCGGGGAGCTGTTTTTT
CASSPGTGVSGELFF
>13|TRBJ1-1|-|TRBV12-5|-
TGTGCTAGTGCTCCGGGATTGAACACTGAAGCTTTCTTT
CASAPGLNTEAFF
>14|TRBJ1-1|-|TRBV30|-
TGTGCCTGGAGTAGGGGACACTCGAACACTGAAGCTTTCTTT
CAWSRGHSNTEAFF
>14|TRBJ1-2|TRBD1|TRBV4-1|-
TGCGCCAGCAGCTTGGACAGGGCTAACTATGGCTACACCTTC
CASSLDRANYGYTF
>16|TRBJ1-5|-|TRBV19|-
TGTGCCAGTAGTATAATCTCAGGGCCGGCCAATCAGCCCCAGCATTTT
CASSIISGPANQPQHF
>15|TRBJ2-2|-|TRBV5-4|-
TGTGCCAGCAGCTTGGCCGGGGAAGGCAGCGGGGAGCTGTTTTTT
CASSLAGEGSGELFF
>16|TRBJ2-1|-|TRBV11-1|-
TGTGCCAGCAGCACAACAGGGCTAAGCTCCTACAATGAGCAGTTCTTC
CASSTTGLSSYNEQFF
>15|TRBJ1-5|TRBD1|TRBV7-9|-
TGTGCCAGCAGCTTAGTGGGGACAGGGGATCAGCCCCAGCATTTT
CASSLVGTGDQPQHF
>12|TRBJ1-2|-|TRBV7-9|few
TGTGCCAGCAGCTTATCAGAGCGTGGCTACACCTTC
CASSLSERGYTF
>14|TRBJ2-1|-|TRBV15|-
TGTGCCACCAGCAGAGGAGGCAGGGCCAATGAGCAGTTCTTC
CATSRGGRANEQFF
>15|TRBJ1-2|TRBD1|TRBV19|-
TGTGCCAGTACAGATAGAGGGGGCGCGGGCTATGGCTACACCTTC
CASTDRGGAGYGYTF
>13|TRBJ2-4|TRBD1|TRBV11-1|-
TGTGCCAGCAGGGGGACAGGGGGGAACATTCAGTACTTC
CASRGTGGNIQYF
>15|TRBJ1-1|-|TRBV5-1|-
TGTGCCAGCAGCTCGCGGACAGATTTAAGCACTGAAGCTTTCTTT
CASSSRTDLSTEAFF